Sequencing of this T cell receptor beta chain was carried out in a study of shared clonotypes between healthy human individuals. Whole-study results and caveats: Among donors, the sharing of clonotypes was expected to be influenced by sequencing depth. The study's rarefaction showed incomplete sorted-subset sequencing despite large depth.

Germline V gene data show CDR1 as MDHEN and CDR2 as SYDVKM. Unmatched junction bases numbered 16, after V lost 4 bases and J lost 4 bases. CDR3 size: 20 residues. Measured with immunoSEQ multiplex PCR; TCRdb has only the in-frame clones, and not every one. The sample contains more than 2,000,000 clones, over 90% of which appear only once. Concerning this clone itself: Its target is not known.

V is TRBV28 and J is TRBJ2-3; 14 positions agree with TRBD2. The receptor comes from a young man in good health. Some clones in this sample may be carry-over from other donors' samples. The sequenced sample consisted of naive CD4+ T cells from PBMCs. As to subset: CD45RA+ positively selected. The CDR3 here is CASSSPLSGLAGGGADTQYF. CDR3 bases: TGTGCCAGCAGTTCACCTCTGTCCGGACTAGCGGGAGGTGGGGCAGATACGCAGTATTTT.